This is a list of T cell receptor beta chains from one sample in a study of identical twins. TCRdb independently ran MiXCR on the 5' RACE reads; one entry per CDR3 protein. The sample shows 690,000 or so distinct CDR3 sequences, about 9.4% of them seen only once. The same sample was also studied in work on yellow fever vaccine responses in identical twins.

Sequencing used PBMCs. The source is a woman between 18 and 29 years old in good health. The CDR3 runs from the conserved cysteine through the conserved F or W. The D gene is left open where the match is weak. Clone size appears in some rows only: once, few, many, or a class for an expanded clone.

TRBV7-9	-	-	TRBJ2-5	TGTGCCAGCAGCTTACAAACAGGGATCCGGGAGACCCAGTACTTC	CASSLQTGIRETQYF
TRBV27	-	-	TRBJ2-7	TGTGCCAGCAGTTTAAGCGGATATATCTCCTACGAGCAGTACTTC	CASSLSGYISYEQYF
TRBV20-1	-	TRBD2	TRBJ2-3	TGCAGTGGCACTAGCGGCACAGATACGCAGTATTTT	CSGTSGTDTQYF
TRBV4-3	-	-	TRBJ2-1	TGCGCCAGCAGCCGCCGGTTAGGTAGTAGGGGCAATGAGCAGTTCTTC	CASSRRLGSRGNEQFF
TRBV3-1	-	-	TRBJ2-4	TGTGCCAGCAGCCAAGATCGTGGCGGGATAGGCCGACAGTACTTC	CASSQDRGGIGRQYF
TRBV6-2/TRBV6-3	few	TRBD1	TRBJ2-5	TGTGCCAGCAGATTCGGGGACAGGCTCCAAGAGACCCAGTACTTC	CASRFGDRLQETQYF
TRBV6-5	-	-	TRBJ2-5	TGTGCCAGCAGTTATGAGTTATGGGGGGCCGGAGAGACCCAGTACTTC	CASSYELWGAGETQYF
TRBV6-2/TRBV6-3	few	-	TRBJ2-1	TGTGCCAGCAGTCTAAAACGGACATATTACAATGAGCAGTTCTTC	CASSLKRTYYNEQFF
TRBV3-1	-	TRBD2	TRBJ2-1	TGTGCCAGCAGCCTCGCCTTAGCGGGGCCCTACAATGAGCAGTTCTTC	CASSLALAGPYNEQFF
TRBV7-2	few	-	TRBJ2-7	TGTGCCAGCAGCTTAGATGGGGACGGGTCCTACGAGCAGTACTTC	CASSLDGDGSYEQYF
TRBV29-1	few	-	TRBJ2-1	TGCAGCGTTGAAGATTTCGGGTACAATGAGCAGTTCTTC	CSVEDFGYNEQFF
TRBV29-1	few	-	TRBJ2-1	TGCAGCGCCCTAATTTACAATGAGCAGTTCTTC	CSALIYNEQFF
TRBV27	many	-	TRBJ2-7	TGTGCCAGCAGTTTTAGTCAGGGAGCTTACGAGCAGTACTTC	CASSFSQGAYEQYF
TRBV7-9	few	-	TRBJ2-6	TGTGCCAGCAGCTTACCCCGGGGGACAGCTGGGGCCAACGTCCTGACTTTC	CASSLPRGTAGANVLTF
TRBV28	few	TRBD1	TRBJ2-7	TGTGCCAGCAGTTTATCCGACAGGGCAGGCTCCTACGAGCAGTACTTC	CASSLSDRAGSYEQYF
TRBV6-2/TRBV6-3	few	TRBD1	TRBJ2-7	TGTGCCAGCAGTTCTACGCGACAGGGGGCCTTTTCTCGCGAGCAGTACTTC	CASSSTRQGAFSREQYF
TRBV12-3/TRBV12-4	few	TRBD1	TRBJ1-2	TGTGCCAGCAGTCAGGGGGCCTGGGGCTACACCTTC	CASSQGAWGYTF
TRBV28	few	TRBD1	TRBJ2-3	TGTGCCAGCAGTCCATGGGACAGCCAGGTCGCGGATACGCAGTATTTT	CASSPWDSQVADTQYF
TRBV30	once	TRBD2	TRBJ2-1	TGTGCCCGGTCCCCGGGCGGGGGGGCATATGAGCAGTTCTTC	CARSPGGGAYEQFF
TRBV11-2	-	TRBD2	TRBJ2-1	TGTGCCAGCAGCACTCGTAGCGGGAGGGCCTACAATGAGCAGTTCTTC	CASSTRSGRAYNEQFF
TRBV21-1	-	-	TRBJ2-4	TGTGCCAGCCTTCCCACGGGGGCCAAAAACATTCAGTACTTC	CASLPTGAKNIQYF
TRBV18	few	TRBD2	TRBJ2-7	TGTGCCAGCACGCGGACTAGCGAGTACGAGCAGTACTTC	CASTRTSEYEQYF
TRBV24-1	-	TRBD1	TRBJ2-1	TGTGCCACCAGTGATTTGTTACGGGACAGGGGCTACTTCTTC	CATSDLLRDRGYFF
TRBV28	many	TRBD2	TRBJ2-1	TGTGCCAGCAGAGGCCTAGCGGGAGGCTCCTACAATGAGCAGTTCTTC	CASRGLAGGSYNEQFF
TRBV6-5	many	-	TRBJ2-6	TGTGCCAGCAGTTACGGCTCTGGGGCCAACGTCCTGACTTTC	CASSYGSGANVLTF
TRBV29-1	few	-	TRBJ1-1	TGCAGCGTGTTAATCACTGAAGCTTTCTTT	CSVLITEAFF
TRBV29-1	few	TRBD2	TRBJ2-3	TGCAGCGTTGAAGGCTCTTCTAGCGGGGGCACAGATACGCAGTATTTT	CSVEGSSSGGTDTQYF
TRBV28	many	TRBD2	TRBJ2-7	TGTGCCAGCAGTTCCCGACTAGCCCCCTACGAGCAGTACTTC	CASSSRLAPYEQYF
TRBV12-3/TRBV12-4	-	TRBD1	TRBJ2-5	TGTGCCAGCAGACTCACAGGGGTCGGGGAGACCCAGTACTTC	CASRLTGVGETQYF
TRBV10-3	many	TRBD2	TRBJ2-7	TGTGCCATCGGTGGCGGGGGAAAGGCCTACGAGCAGTACTTC	CAIGGGGKAYEQYF
TRBV29-1	many	-	TRBJ2-7	TGCAGCGTTTGGGGCGAGACCTACGAGCAGTACTTC	CSVWGETYEQYF
TRBV20-1	few	-	TRBJ2-6	TGCAGTGCTAGCAAAATTGAGACGGAATACTCTGGGGCCAACGTCCTGACTTTC	CSASKIETEYSGANVLTF
TRBV27	-	TRBD2	TRBJ2-3	TGTGCCAGCGCATTACGACCCTTGGGGCGGGAGCGGATAGATACGCAGTATTTT	CASALRPLGRERIDTQYF
TRBV2	many	TRBD1	TRBJ2-7	TGTGCCAGCAGCGCCTCCGGGACAGGAGGATCCTACACCTACGAGCAGTACTTC	CASSASGTGGSYTYEQYF
TRBV29-1	-	TRBD2	TRBJ2-5	TGCAGCGTTGGGACTAGGTCACACCAAGAGACCCAGTACTTC	CSVGTRSHQETQYF
TRBV20-1	-	-	TRBJ2-6	TGCAGTGCGGTCGACCGACAGTCTGGGGCCAACGTCCTGACTTTC	CSAVDRQSGANVLTF
TRBV6-2/TRBV6-3	many	-	TRBJ2-2	TGTGCCAGCAGTTACTTCGCGGGGATCGCGGCCGGGGAGCTGTTTTTT	CASSYFAGIAAGELFF
TRBV5-1	-	-	TRBJ2-5	TGCGCCAGCAGCCGCTATTCCTTGTCCCTAGAGACCCAGTACTTC	CASSRYSLSLETQYF
TRBV24-1	few	-	TRBJ2-1	TGTGCCACCAGTGATACAAGACAGCTTCACTCCTACAATGAGCAGTTCTTC	CATSDTRQLHSYNEQFF
TRBV7-2	few	-	TRBJ2-3	TGTGCCAGCAGCTCACCAAGGTCTAGCACAGATACGCAGTATTTT	CASSSPRSSTDTQYF
TRBV7-2	many	TRBD2	TRBJ2-3	TGTGCCAGCAGCGAGAGGACTAGCGGGAGGGGAGATACGCAGTATTTT	CASSERTSGRGDTQYF
TRBV6-1	many	-	TRBJ2-7	TGTGCCAGCAATGGAGGGGCGCATTCCCCCTACGAGCAGTACTTC	CASNGGAHSPYEQYF
TRBV7-6	many	TRBD1	TRBJ2-5	TGTGCCAGCAGCTCCGGGACAGCTTACCAAGAGACCCAGTACTTC	CASSSGTAYQETQYF
TRBV20-1	-	TRBD2	TRBJ2-1	TGCAGTGCTAGGGGACTAGCGACCTTTTCCTACAATGAGCAGTTCTTC	CSARGLATFSYNEQFF
TRBV12-3/TRBV12-4	-	-	TRBJ2-2	TGTGCCAGCAAACGTCCGAACACCGGGGAGCTGTTTTTT	CASKRPNTGELFF
TRBV3-1	few	TRBD1	TRBJ2-1	TGTGCCAGCAGCCTTCGGACAGGGAGGCGGGAAAGGGTCGTTTCTCCCTACAATGAGCAGTTCTTC	CASSLRTGRRERVVSPYNEQFF